This T cell receptor (beta chain) was sequenced in a study of T cells after yellow fever vaccination. General study results and limits: When the response was secondary, it was weaker but reached its peak faster, day 5 versus 15.

CDR1 is SGHTA, CDR2 FQGNSA, per germline. The CDR3 extends over 14 amino acids. The V end lost 1 base, the J end lost 5 bases, and 11 bases lay between the germline ends. TCRdb used MiXCR to reprocess the 5' RACE reads, holding one entry per CDR3 protein. This table has about 340,000 distinct CDR3 sequences, almost 4% appearing once. This clonotype was seen repeatedly, ten times or more. Its antigen is not identified. The TCR originated in a young man who received the YFV17D yellow fever vaccine. V is TRBV7-2 and J is TRBJ2-5, with D hard to call. This sample comprised PBMCs, obtained 5 days after the yellow fever booster vaccination. The CDR3 protein is CASSLESWRETQYF. As DNA, the CDR3 is TGTGCCAGCAGCTTAGAGTCTTGGCGGGAGACCCAGTACTTC.